This TCR beta chain was obtained from a study of molecular identifiers for immune sequencing clone quantification. Study context: Replicate runs used RNA from roughly 21,000 or 96,000 naive CD8 cells, which was split five ways into aliquots, and four of those aliquots were then sequenced.

Findings and caveats of the study: In CMV-specific effectors, clones above 20 copies held over 97% of molecules; naive, under 1%.

Judged by abundance, this clonotype is medium-sized. Its antigen is still unknown. Using its own MiXCR run on the PCR reads, TCRdb lists one record per CDR3 protein. The sample contains about 9,800 distinct CDR3 sequences, roughly a fifth of which appear only once. Naive CD8 libraries were made from about 20,000 to 1,000,000 sorted cells, and they used 10%, 30% or 50% RNA. As CD8+CD4-CCR7+CD45RA+ cells, naive CD8 T cells were sorted. V lost 0 bases and J 5 bases, leaving 8 bases between the germline ends. Looked up from germline, CDR1 is GTSNPN and CDR2 is SVGIG (reference sequence). This CDR3 has 13 residues.

The origin of this receptor is a human donor in good health. Some libraries in this study had Jurkat cell RNA spiked in. Material: naive CD8+ T cells from blood, with Jurkat cell RNA spiked in. Subset in this sample: FACS-sorted CD8+CD4-CCR7+CD45RA+ naive T cells. This chain links TRBV30 with TRBJ2-1; no clear D gene. The DNA for the CDR3 is TGTGCCTGGAGTGTTGCAGGAAACAATGAGCAGTTCTTC. The encoded protein is CAWSVAGNNEQFF. Combining the CDR3 with reference TRBV30 and TRBJ2-1 gives the whole variable domain SQTIHQWPATLVQPVGSPLSLECTVEGTSNPNLYWYRQAAGRGLQLLFYSVGIGQISSEVPQNLSASRPQDRQFILSSKKLLLSDSGFYLCAWSVAGNNEQFFGPGTRLTVL.